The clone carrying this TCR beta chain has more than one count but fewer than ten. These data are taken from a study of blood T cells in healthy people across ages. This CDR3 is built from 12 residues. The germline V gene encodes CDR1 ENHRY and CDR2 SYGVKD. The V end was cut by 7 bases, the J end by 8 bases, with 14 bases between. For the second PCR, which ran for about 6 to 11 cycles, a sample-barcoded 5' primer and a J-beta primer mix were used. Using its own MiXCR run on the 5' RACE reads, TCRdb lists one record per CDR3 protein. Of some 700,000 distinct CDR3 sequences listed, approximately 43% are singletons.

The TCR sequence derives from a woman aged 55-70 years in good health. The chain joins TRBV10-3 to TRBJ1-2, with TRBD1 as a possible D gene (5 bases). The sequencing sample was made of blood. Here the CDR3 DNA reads TGTGCCATCACCGCGGGGGAAAACGGCTACACCTTC. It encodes CAITAGENGYTF.